The TCR beta chain described here comes from a study of shared clonotypes between healthy human individuals. On this clone itself: Its target is unknown.

Clones were sequenced by immunoSEQ multiplex PCR, and TCRdb holds only the in-frame ones, with some missing. In the table there are some 550,000 clones, 97% of which are singletons. Germline values: CDR1 MDHEN, CDR2 SYDVKM. The CDR3 runs 16 residues. Study-level points and caveats: Naive subsets typically showed greater estimated richness than memory subsets.

This sequence was found in a woman aged 25 to 39 in good health. The chain uses TRBV28 and TRBJ2-5; a possible D gene is TRBD2 (6 bases). The DNA end lines up better with TRBJ2-7; the J call may be wrong. Sample: naive CD4+ T cells sorted from blood. Subset meaning: CD45RA+ positively selected. The CDR3 here is CASSRDLSPLTYEQYF. The DNA for the CDR3 is TGTGCCAGCAGTCGGGACTTATCCCCCCTTACCTACGAGCAGTACTTC.